This TCR beta chain was profiled in a study of monozygotic twins with cystic fibrosis. Findings and caveats of the study: The repertoire was suggested to be naive-dominated, clonality median roughly 0.0091. Unrelated CF individuals shared fewer identical clonotypes than monozygotic CF twins. In this small cohort, shared CDR3 numbers showed no association with age, concordance or disease severity. Co-twins had the most similar V usage for 13 of 16 pairs, J for 8.

To note about this clone: Its cognate antigen is unknown.

CDR1 is SGHTA and CDR2 is FQGNSA in the germline V gene. CDR3 size: 16 residues. V lost 1 base, J lost 2 bases, and 15 bases lay in between. Sequencing was performed with immunoSEQ multiplex PCR; in TCRdb, only in-frame clones are kept and a portion is missing. The profile shows roughly 25,000 clones, approximately 89% of them singletons. The source material was blood. This chain links TRBV7-2 with TRBJ2-7, with D possibly TRBD1 on 6 matching bases. This clonotype originated in a girl aged 2 to 9 with cystic fibrosis. The DNA for the CDR3 is TGTGCCAGCAGCTTAGTACACAGGGATCGTCCCTACGAGCAGTACTTC. It yields the protein CASSLVHRDRPYEQYF.